Below are 30 T cell receptor beta chains sequenced from a single sample in a study of blood T cell repertoires in COVID-19 (dated by TCRdb to 2018 to 2020). The library relied on the immunoSEQ multiplex PCR assay. Imported from immuneACCESS, the table was reduced by TCRdb to in-frame sequences with V and J called. These copies leave out some clones; in studies compared against another copy, an unresolved V gene accounts for under half, and the cause of the remainder is not known. The sample includes about 55,000 clones, with 87% observed a single time. The ten most abundant clones make up 3.5% to 4% of the sample. The sequenced sample consisted of peripheral blood. The receptors stem from a man aged 40-49 years with COVID-19, enrolled during active disease.

The chain is built from TRBV29-1 and TRBJ2-2; D might be TRBD1 (6 bases). This CDR3 region has 13 residues. Germline V lookup: CDR1 SQVTM, CDR2 ANQGSEA. CDR3 in DNA: TGCAGTACCGGACAGTTGGGCACCGGGGAGCTGTTTTTT. Protein: CSTGQLGTGELFF.

The gene calls are TRBV7-6 and TRBJ2-5; D may be TRBD2 (6 bases). The CDR3 is made up of 15 amino acids. V was shortened by 1 base and J by 5 bases, with 14 bases between the two germline ends. CDR1 is SGHVS, CDR2 FNYEAQ, per germline. The CDR3 reads CASSLEAGSGETQYF. The CDR3 region has the DNA TGTGCCAGCAGCTTAGAGGCGGGGTCCGGGGAGACCCAGTACTTC.

The V and J genes are TRBV6-5 and TRBJ2-6, with D tentatively TRBD2 (5 bases). This CDR3 has 15 amino acids. Trimming cost V 2 bases and J 4 bases, with 9 bases left between them. Germline CDR1 is MNHEY and CDR2 is SVGAGI. The CDR3 protein is CASSYAGYGANVLTF. CDR3 nucleotides: TGTGCCAGCAGTTACGCGGGCTACGGGGCCAACGTCCTGACTTTC.

The chain employs TRBV11-3 and TRBJ2-7, with 14 nucleotides matching TRBD2. This CDR3 has 17 amino acids. J gave up 6 bases and V 5 bases, and 12 bases lay outside the gene matches. The V gene's germline CDR1 is SGHNT and CDR2 YENEEA. CDR3: CASSPPGTSGRGGEQYF. CDR3 nucleotides: TGTGCCAGCAGCCCTCCGGGGACTAGCGGGAGAGGGGGCGAGCAGTACTTC.

The rearrangement links TRBV6-5 to TRBJ1-5; 7 nucleotides line up with TRBD1. There are 13 residues in the CDR3. Germline values: CDR1 MNHEY, CDR2 SVGAGI. The V segment lost 6 bases and the J segment 8 bases; nucleotides outside the gene matches: 7. The CDR3 nucleotides read TGTGCCAGCAGAGAGACAGGGTGGGAGCCCCAGCATTTT. Protein sequence: CASRETGWEPQHF.

The gene calls are TRBV29-1 and TRBJ1-5; 7 positions match TRBD1. The CDR3 loop spans 13 amino acids. CDR1 and CDR2 from the germline V gene are SQVTM and ANQGSEA. The junction had 4 bases not matched to a gene; V was cut back by 4 bases and J by 4 bases. The CDR3 here is CSVAGQENQPQHF. CDR3 in DNA: TGCAGCGTTGCTGGACAGGAAAATCAGCCCCAGCATTTT.

This chain joins TRBV2 and TRBJ1-4; no firm D call. Trimming pared 7 bases from V and 5 bases from J, leaving 20 bases between. From germline, CDR1 is SNHLY and CDR2 FYNNEI. The CDR3 length is 16 residues. CDR3 loop: CASTTGGSVGNEKLFF. The CDR3, as DNA: TGTGCCAGCACTACCGGAGGTAGCGTGGGGAATGAAAAACTGTTTTTT.

The chain has TRBV3-1 (or the pseudogene TRBV3-2) and TRBJ1-6, with 7 bases matching TRBD1. V shed 4 bases, J shed 7 bases, and the junction held 4 bases outside the gene matches. This CDR3 is built from 14 residues. Germline values: CDR1 LGHDT, CDR2 YNNKEL (reference sequence). The DNA for the CDR3 is TGTGCCAGCAGCCTCACAGGGGTGAATTCACCCCTCCACTTT. It yields the protein CASSLTGVNSPLHF.

The gene calls are TRBV7-8 and TRBJ1-1; 8 bases align to TRBD1. This CDR3 has 14 residues. The germline V gene encodes CDR1 SGHVS and CDR2 FQNEAQ. V was clipped by 2 bases and J by 5 bases; unmatched bases: 4. The chain's CDR3 is CASSLTTGGTEAFF. CDR3 sequence (DNA): TGTGCCAGCAGCTTAACAACAGGGGGTACTGAAGCTTTCTTT.

The rearrangement links TRBV9 to TRBJ2-3; TRBD2 matches 10 bases. V was clipped by 1 base and J by 2 bases; unmatched bases: 1. This CDR3 spans 15 amino acids. The germline V gene has CDR1 SGDLS and CDR2 YYNGEE. The CDR3: CASSVLAGDTDTQYF. The CDR3 nucleotides read TGTGCCAGCAGCGTACTAGCGGGGGACACAGATACGCAGTATTTT.

CDR3 protein: CATSDAGTGLVGELFF. The CDR3 region has the DNA TGTGCCACCAGTGATGCCGGGACAGGGCTAGTCGGGGAGCTGTTTTTT. This sequence joins TRBV24-1 and TRBJ2-2, with 9 positions matching TRBD1. After removal of 3 bases from V and 7 bases from J, the junction contained 8 bases not matched to a gene. CDR3 length: 16 amino acids. Germline CDR1 and CDR2: KGHDR and SFDVKD.

This chain joins TRBV30 and TRBJ1-3; D not resolved. V was clipped by 4 bases and J by 0 bases, with 10 bases between them. The V gene's germline CDR1 is GTSNPN and CDR2 SVGIG (reference sequence). The CDR3 is 14 residues long. CDR3: CAWTPGYSGNTIYF. CDR3 DNA sequence: TGTGCCTGGACCCCCGGGTACTCTGGAAACACCATATATTTT.

The V and J genes are TRBV9 and TRBJ1-3; D unclear. Deletions cut 0 bases from V and 4 bases from J, with 5 bases between. CDR1 and CDR2 from the germline V gene are SGDLS and YYNGEE. The CDR3 totals 13 residues. The CDR3 DNA follows: TGTGCCAGCAGCGTAGCTCCGGGAAACACCATATATTTT. It encodes CASSVAPGNTIYF.

The gene calls are TRBV18 and TRBJ1-3; the D is unclear. Trimming took 6 bases from V and 2 from J, leaving 14 bases between them. CDR3 length: 15 residues. The germline gives CDR1 KGHSH, CDR2 LQKENI. CDR3 sequence (DNA): TGTGCCAGCTCGCCGGGAGGTACAGCTGGAAACACCATATATTTT. Its protein product is CASSPGGTAGNTIYF.

The rearrangement links TRBV6-5 to TRBJ1-2, with TRBD1 identical over 8 bases. Germline-derived CDR1 and CDR2 are MNHEY and SVGAGI. V was clipped by 6 bases and J by 6 bases; unmatched bases: 6. CDR3 length equals 13 residues. The CDR3 sequence: CASSTGGRHGYTF. Here the CDR3 DNA reads TGTGCCAGCAGCACAGGGGGTCGGCATGGCTACACCTTC.

This rearrangement joins TRBV20-1 to TRBJ2-1; D is ambiguous. The CDR3 length is 15 residues. Trimming left V 3 bases short and J 0 bases short, with 12 bases between. Germline V CDR1 and CDR2: DFQATT, SNEGSKA (reference sequence). This chain's CDR3 is CSASGAESSYNEQFF. In nucleotides, the CDR3 is TGCAGTGCTAGTGGTGCGGAAAGCTCCTACAATGAGCAGTTCTTC.

V is TRBV5-4 and J is TRBJ1-2; possible D gene TRBD1, 5 bases. The V end was cut by 0 bases, the J end by 8 bases, with 11 bases between. CDR3 length: 13 amino acids. The germline CDR1 and CDR2 sequences are SGHNT and YYREEE (reference sequence). CDR3 DNA: TGTGCCAGCAGCTTGGGCTGGACAAGGGGCTACACCTTC. Protein product: CASSLGWTRGYTF.

This chain joins TRBV9 and TRBJ1-6, with D maybe TRBD1 (5 bases). The ends were cut back, 2 bases at V and 7 bases at J, with 19 bases in the middle. The CDR3 extends over 17 amino acids. CDR1 SGDLS and CDR2 YYNGEE come from the germline V gene. The DNA of the CDR3 is TGTGCCAGCAGCGTGGATCCTGCCACAGGTACCAATTCACCCCTCCACTTT. Its translation: CASSVDPATGTNSPLHF.

The rearrangement links TRBV3-1 (or the pseudogene TRBV3-2) to TRBJ1-6; D ambiguous. Deletions cut 1 base from V and 1 base from J, with 8 bases between. From germline, CDR1 is LGHDT and CDR2 YNNKEL (reference sequence). This CDR3 has 16 amino acids. The CDR3 here is CASSQAPHSYNSPLHF. CDR3 bases: TGTGCCAGCAGCCAAGCCCCACATTCCTATAATTCACCCCTCCACTTT.

This chain links TRBV9 with TRBJ2-4; 9 bases align to TRBD1. V dropped 2 bases and J dropped 12; count of bases not matched to a gene: 6. The CDR3 has 13 amino acids. Germline CDR1 SGDLS, CDR2 YYNGEE. CDR3: CASSVGQGGTQYF. The CDR3 coding sequence is TGTGCCAGCAGCGTGGGACAGGGCGGGACTCAGTACTTC.

This clone was seen a single time. This chain links TRBV21-1 with TRBJ1-5; no DNA check was done on the table's D call, TRBD1. TRBV21-1 is a documented pseudogene. The CDR3 length is 15 residues. The CDR3 bases are TGTGCCAGCAGCCCCCAGGGGGCACAGGGGCAGCCCCAGCATTTT. This codes for CASSPQGAQGQPQHF.

In DNA form, the CDR3 reads TGCGCCAGCAGTGAGCGGGTAGCCACTGAAGCTTTCTTT. This sequence encodes CASSERVATEAFF. The gene calls are TRBV10-1 and TRBJ1-1; no reliable D call. Germline V gene sequence: CDR1 WNHNN, CDR2 SYGVQD (reference sequence). The CDR3 sequence is 13 residues long. Trimming pared 2 bases from V and 4 bases from J, leaving 8 bases between.

This rearrangement joins TRBV13 to TRBJ1-1; 7 bases align to TRBD1. J gave up 5 bases and V 2 bases, and 5 bases lay outside the gene matches. This CDR3 has 14 residues. In germline, CDR1 is PRHDT, CDR2 FYEKMQ (reference sequence). The CDR3 is CASSLKGGRTEAFF. Written as DNA, the CDR3 is TGTGCCAGCAGCTTAAAAGGGGGCCGGACTGAAGCTTTCTTT. The full variable domain, with the rest looked up from reference TRBV13 and TRBJ1-1, is AAGVIQSPRHLIKEKRETATLKCYPIPRHDTVYWYQQGPGQDPQFLISFYEKMQSDKGSIPDRFSAQQFSDYHSELNMSSLELGDSALYFCASSLKGGRTEAFFGQGTRLTVV.

The chain carries TRBV2 and TRBJ1-3; weak D call: TRBD1 (5 bases). Germline V CDR1 and CDR2: SNHLY, FYNNEI. This CDR3 has 12 residues. The ends were cut back, 6 bases at V and 6 bases at J, with 9 bases in the middle. DNA for the CDR3: TGTGCCAGCAGCGTAGGGGAAAACACCATATATTTT. Encoded protein: CASSVGENTIYF.

This chain links TRBV5-1 with TRBJ2-5; 8 bases are shared with TRBD2. V lost 2 bases and J lost 5; bases outside the gene matches: 5. This CDR3 spans 14 amino acids. Germline values: CDR1 SGHRS, CDR2 YFSETQ. CDR3 bases: TGCGCCAGCAGCTTCGGGACGGGAGGGGAGACCCAGTACTTC. Translation gives CASSFGTGGETQYF.

The genes are TRBV6-2 or TRBV6-3 and TRBJ2-7; D may be TRBD1 (5 bases). CDR3 length: 17 amino acids. Trimming pared 2 bases from V and 5 bases from J, leaving 22 bases between. Germline V CDR1 and CDR2: MNHEY, SVGEGT. The CDR3 loop reads CASSYGALGVSGDEQYF. CDR3 DNA: TGTGCCAGCAGTTACGGGGCCTTAGGGGTATCGGGCGACGAGCAGTACTTC.

This clone was picked up one time. This chain joins TRBV18 and TRBJ1-5; no firm D call. The CDR3 sequence is 13 residues long. Trimming cost V 2 bases and J 8 bases, with 10 bases left between them. CDR1 is KGHSH and CDR2 is LQKENI in the germline V gene. The CDR3 coding sequence is TGTGCCAGCTCACCAGGCCCGAGGGAGCCCCAGCATTTT. Translating it yields CASSPGPREPQHF.

V gene TRBV5-5 combines with J gene TRBJ2-4, with 7 bases identical to TRBD1. Germline V gene data show CDR1 as SGHKS and CDR2 as YYEKEE (reference sequence). This CDR3 spans 17 amino acids. J lost 7 bases, V lost 4 bases, and 17 bases had no gene match. CDR3 protein: CASSPIPTGLGSNIQYF. The CDR3 nucleotides are TGTGCCAGCAGCCCAATCCCGACAGGGCTAGGGAGTAACATTCAGTACTTC.

J is TRBJ2-1 and V is TRBV6-6; 8 bases match TRBD2. This CDR3 contains 12 residues. V dropped 6 bases and J dropped 10; count of bases not matched to a gene: 5. Germline V gene data show CDR1 as MNHNY and CDR2 as SVGAGI (reference sequence). CDR3 protein: CASRTASGEQFF. The CDR3 bases are TGTGCCAGCAGGACGGCTAGCGGGGAGCAGTTCTTC.

The chain links TRBV11-3 to TRBJ2-3; 7 bases agree with TRBD1. The CDR3 is made up of 15 amino acids. Losses at the gene ends were 1 base for V and 0 bases for J; bases not matched to a gene: 1. Germline CDR1 SGHNT, CDR2 YENEEA. In nucleotides, the CDR3 is TGTGCCAGCAGCTTAGCAGGGGGAAGCACAGATACGCAGTATTTT. The encoded protein is CASSLAGGSTDTQYF.